This T cell receptor (beta chain) was sequenced in a study of vaccination and CD4 T cells after COVID-19. Study-wide results and caveats: Vaccine-specific clones numbering 304 of 307 showed spike mono-reactivity in convalescent patients. Rising from around 20 to 38, the median of SARS-CoV-2-reactive clonotypes did not change significantly.

TCRdb reprocessed the PCR reads via MiXCR and lists one record per CDR3 protein. The repertoire holds 20,000 to 25,000 distinct CDR3 sequences, around 50% seen once, with approximately 0.99% in the top ten. The CDR3 extends over 13 amino acids. Germline lookup yields CDR1 SNHLY and CDR2 FYNNEI. The germline V and J ends were trimmed by 6 bases and 15 bases, with 21 bases remaining between them. This clonotype appeared a single time. The antigen remains undetermined. The receptor's source is a human donor who had recovered from COVID-19. The sequenced sample was CD4+ T cells from blood, obtained before SARS-CoV-2 vaccination. This rearrangement joins TRBV2 to TRBJ2-1; possible D gene TRBD1, 6 bases. As DNA, the CDR3 is TGTGCCAGCAGCGAAACAGGGTTTGGTTGGTGGTTCTTC. Residues: CASSETGFGWWFF. The full variable domain, completed using reference TRBV2 and TRBJ2-1, is EPEVTQTPSHQVTQMGQEVILRCVPISNHLYFYWYRQILGQKVEFLVSFYNNEISEKSEIFDDQFSVERPDGSNFTLKIRSTKLEDSAMYFCASSETGFGWWFFGPGTRLTVL.